The source of this T cell receptor beta chain is a study of regulatory T cells in long-lasting Graves disease. Turning to this clonotype: What it recognizes is unknown.

The authors built TCR beta libraries using iRepertoire HTBI primers and Arm-PCR of CDR3 regions. TCRdb reanalysed the multiplex PCR reads using MiXCR and keeps one entry per CDR3 protein. The sample shows 500,000 to 700,000 distinct CDR3 sequences, around 30% of them seen only once. Stated time point: persistent/refractory GD, antithyroid drugs over 5 years with positive TRAb. Scientists built the TCR library using RNA that was extracted from PBMCs. Study outcomes and limitations: Persistent disease favored TRBV28, TRBJ1-2 and TRBJ2-5.

Trimming stripped 3 bases from V and 6 bases from J, with 15 bases between. The CDR3 covers 14 residues. Germline CDR1 is SGHRS and CDR2 is YFSETQ. The clonotype was recovered from a female donor with Graves disease. The rearrangement uses TRBV5-1 and TRBJ1-2, with D possibly being TRBD1 (5 bases). This material consisted of peripheral blood mononuclear cells (PBMCs), taken when the disease was refractory, from a patient treated with antithyroid drugs. The CDR3 sequence: CASSSDSRAHGYTF. The CDR3 DNA reads as TGCGCCAGCAGCTCGGATTCCAGGGCCCATGGCTACACCTTC.